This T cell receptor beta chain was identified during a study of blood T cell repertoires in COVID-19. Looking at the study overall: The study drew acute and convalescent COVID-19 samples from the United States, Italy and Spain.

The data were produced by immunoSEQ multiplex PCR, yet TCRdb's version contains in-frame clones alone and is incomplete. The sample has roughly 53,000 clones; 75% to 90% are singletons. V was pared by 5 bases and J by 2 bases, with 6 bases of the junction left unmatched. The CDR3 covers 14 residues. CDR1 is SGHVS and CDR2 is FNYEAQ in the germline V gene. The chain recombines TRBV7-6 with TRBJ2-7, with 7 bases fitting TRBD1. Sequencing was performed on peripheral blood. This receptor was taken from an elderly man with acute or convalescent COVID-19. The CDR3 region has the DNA TGTGCCAGCAGCCGGGACAGCGGCCCCTACGAGCAGTACTTC. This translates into CASSRDSGPYEQYF. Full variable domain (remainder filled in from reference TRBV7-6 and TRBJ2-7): GAGVSQSPRYKVTKRGQDVALRCDPISGHVSLYWYRQALGQGPEFLTYFNYEAQQDKSGLPNDRFSAERPEGSISTLTIQRTEQRDSAMYRCASSRDSGPYEQYFGPGTRLTVT.